This TCR beta chain was obtained from a study of blood T cell repertoires in COVID-19. Background on the study: In each case, the material was cDNA or gDNA derived from T cells, B-cell-depleted T cells, or PBMCs.

Ages ranged from about 18 to 100 years, with residence in about 24 US areas. Participants in the exposed group had met a COVID-19 case in the 2 weeks before joining the study. Original processing methods: Amplification with reference gene primers provided the estimates of nucleated cell counts. Clones were sequenced by immunoSEQ multiplex PCR, and TCRdb holds only the in-frame ones, with some missing. V, J and clone size reflect that table, while D and trimming were determined from the DNA. The sample has more than 300,000 clones, 80% to 95% seen once. This clone was found once. CDR3 size: 18 residues. V dropped 1 base and J dropped 1 base, with 17 bases sitting between them. Germline CDR1 and CDR2: LGHDT and YNNKEL (reference sequence).

Sequencing was performed on PBMCs or T cells enriched from blood (not recorded which). The chain carries TRBV3-1 (or the pseudogene TRBV3-2) and TRBJ1-5; D may be TRBD1 (5 bases). This clonotype was obtained from a woman aged 40 to 50 who had been exposed to COVID-19. CDR3 sequence (DNA): TGTGCCAGCAGCCAAGGAGGGCGCGGGGGTTGGAGCAATCAGCCCCAGCATTTT. It codes for CASSQGGRGGWSNQPQHF.